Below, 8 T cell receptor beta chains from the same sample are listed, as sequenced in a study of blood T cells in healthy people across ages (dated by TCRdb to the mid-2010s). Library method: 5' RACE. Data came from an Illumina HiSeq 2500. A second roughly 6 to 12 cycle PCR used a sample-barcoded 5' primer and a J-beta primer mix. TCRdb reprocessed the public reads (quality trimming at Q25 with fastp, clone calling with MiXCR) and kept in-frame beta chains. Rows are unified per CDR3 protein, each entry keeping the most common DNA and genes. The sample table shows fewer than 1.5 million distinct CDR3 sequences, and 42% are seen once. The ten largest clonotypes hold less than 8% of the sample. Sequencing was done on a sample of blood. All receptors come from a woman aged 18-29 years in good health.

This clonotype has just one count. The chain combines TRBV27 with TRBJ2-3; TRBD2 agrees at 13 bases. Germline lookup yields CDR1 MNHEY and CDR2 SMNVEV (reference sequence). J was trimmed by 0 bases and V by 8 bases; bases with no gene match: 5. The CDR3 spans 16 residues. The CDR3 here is CASRGLAGISTDTQYF. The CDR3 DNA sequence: TGTGCCAGCCGGGGACTAGCGGGGATTAGCACAGATACGCAGTATTTT.

CDR3 sequence (DNA): TGCGCCAGCAGCCGGGACCTACAGGGGCCGATCTACAATGAGCAGTTCTTC. Translating gives CASSRDLQGPIYNEQFF. The rearrangement links TRBV4-1 to TRBJ2-1, with TRBD1 identical over 7 bases. The CDR3 runs 17 residues. J was trimmed by 3 bases and V by 4 bases; bases with no gene match: 12. The germline gives CDR1 MGHRA, CDR2 YSYEKL.

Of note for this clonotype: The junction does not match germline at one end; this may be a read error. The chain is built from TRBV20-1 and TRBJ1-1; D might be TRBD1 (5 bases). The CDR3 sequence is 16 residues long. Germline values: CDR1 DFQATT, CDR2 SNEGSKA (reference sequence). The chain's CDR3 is CSARTGTLNPTAEPFF. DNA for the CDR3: TGCAGTGCCCGTACCGGGACCCTAAATCCAACCGCTGAACCTTTCTTT.

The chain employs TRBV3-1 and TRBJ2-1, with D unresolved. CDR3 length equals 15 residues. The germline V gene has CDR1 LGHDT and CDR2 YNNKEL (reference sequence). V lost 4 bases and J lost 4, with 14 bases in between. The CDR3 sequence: CASSRPFYEYNEQFF. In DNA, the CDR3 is TGTGCCAGCAGCCGCCCCTTTTACGAGTACAATGAGCAGTTCTTC.

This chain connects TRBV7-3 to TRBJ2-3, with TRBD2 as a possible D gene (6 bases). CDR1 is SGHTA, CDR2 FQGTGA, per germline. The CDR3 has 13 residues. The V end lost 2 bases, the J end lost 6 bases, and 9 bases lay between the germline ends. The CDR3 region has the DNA TGTGCCAGCAGCTTAGAGACTAGGGATACGCAGTATTTT. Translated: CASSLETRDTQYF.

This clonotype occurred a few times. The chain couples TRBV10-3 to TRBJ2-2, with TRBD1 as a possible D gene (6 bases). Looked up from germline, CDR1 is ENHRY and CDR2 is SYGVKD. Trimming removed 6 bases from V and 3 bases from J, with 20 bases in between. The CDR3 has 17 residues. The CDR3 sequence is CAIRTGGPTSHTGELFF. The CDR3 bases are TGTGCCATCAGGACAGGTGGACCCACCTCCCACACCGGGGAGCTGTTTTTT.

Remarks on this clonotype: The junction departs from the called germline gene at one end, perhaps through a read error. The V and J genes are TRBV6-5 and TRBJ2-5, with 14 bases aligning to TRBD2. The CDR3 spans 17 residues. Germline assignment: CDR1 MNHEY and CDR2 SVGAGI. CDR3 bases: TGTACCAGCAGTTACTTCGGACTAGCGGGGGGACAAGAGACCCAGTACTTC. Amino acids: CTSSYFGLAGGQETQYF.

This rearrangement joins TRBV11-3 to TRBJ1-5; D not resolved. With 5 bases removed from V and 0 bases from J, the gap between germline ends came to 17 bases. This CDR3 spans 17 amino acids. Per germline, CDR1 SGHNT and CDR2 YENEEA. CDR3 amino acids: CASSPWSGSYSNQPQHF. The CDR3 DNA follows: TGTGCCAGCAGCCCCTGGTCCGGGTCTTATAGCAATCAGCCCCAGCATTTT.